The sequence of this T cell receptor beta chain was determined in a study of blood T cell repertoires in COVID-19. V shed 3 bases and J shed 4 bases, with 12 bases lying between them. Germline lookup yields CDR1 MDHEN and CDR2 SYDVKM. The CDR3 length is 14 residues. Original handling: Reference gene primer amplification gave nucleated cell count estimates. TCRdb keeps only in-frame clones here, not all; method: immunoSEQ multiplex PCR. From that table come the V and J calls and clone size; the DNA was used to work out D and trimming. This table holds tens of thousands of clones, 91% found once. The sample was peripheral blood. The chain recombines TRBV28 with TRBJ1-2; D possibly corresponds to TRBD1 (6 bases). The clonotype originates from a man between 60 and 70 years old with acute or convalescent COVID-19. The CDR3 sequence: CASSLEGGAYGYTF. The CDR3 bases are TGTGCCAGCAGTTTGGAGGGGGGGGCCTATGGCTACACCTTC.